These 15 T cell receptor beta chains share one sample of origin, sequenced in a study of tumor-infiltrating lymphocytes in primary liver carcinoma. The authors took blood RNA from unsorted whole blood and also extracted germline DNA. cDNA specific to TCR beta was made from around 470 ng of total RNA, with a constant-region primer employed for priming. Employing slightly modified ARM-PCR, three nested multiplex PCR rounds were run, and these gave rise to the TCR beta libraries. It was with TRBV1-TRBV30 forward primers and a C-beta reverse primer that the first two PCR rounds were run, at about 10 cycles each. MiXCR was run by TCRdb on the multiplex PCR reads, yielding one entry per CDR3 protein. The repertoire holds approximately 300,000 distinct CDR3 sequences, with 65% as singletons. The sample was peripheral blood. The receptors come from a man aged 35-49 years with primary liver carcinoma and hepatitis B virus infection.

Notes on this clonotype: One end of the junction is discordant with germline, which a read error may explain. The chain has TRBV11-1 and TRBJ2-7; D is unresolved. The CDR3 is made up of 14 amino acids. The V gene's germline CDR1 is SGHAT and CDR2 FQDESV (reference sequence). The DNA for the CDR3 is TGTGTCAGCAGCTTAGGATGGCAGACCTACGAGCAGTACTTC. It yields the protein CVSSLGWQTYEQYF. Together with reference TRBV11-1 and TRBJ2-7, the CDR3 gives the full variable domain: EAEVAQSPRYKITEKSQAVAFWCDPISGHATLYWYRQILGQGPELLVQFQDESVVDDSQLPKDRFSAERLKGVDSTLKIQPAELGDSAMYLCVSSLGWQTYEQYFGPGTRLTVT.

Of note for this clonotype: An end of the junction does not agree with germline; a read error may underlie this. This chain joins TRBV11-1 and TRBJ2-2; TRBD1 or TRBD2 may be the D gene (5 bases each). This CDR3 comprises 14 residues. CDR1 and CDR2 (germline): SGHAT, FQDESV (reference sequence). The CDR3 is CASSSPEGSGELFF. The CDR3 DNA sequence: TGTGCTAGCAGCTCTCCTGAGGGGTCCGGGGAGCTGTTTTTT. Looking up the rest from reference TRBV11-1 and TRBJ2-2 gives the full variable domain: EAEVAQSPRYKITEKSQAVAFWCDPISGHATLYWYRQILGQGPELLVQFQDESVVDDSQLPKDRFSAERLKGVDSTLKIQPAELGDSAMYLCASSSPEGSGELFFGEGSRLTVL.

About this clonotype: This may come from a read error, since a much larger clone is one base off. The chain couples TRBV5-5 to TRBJ2-5; TRBD1 aligns across 9 bases. CDR3 length: 14 amino acids. The germline V gene encodes CDR1 SGHKS and CDR2 YYEKEE (reference sequence). The CDR3 loop is CSSSPQGAGETQYF. The CDR3 nucleotides are TGTTCCAGCAGCCCACAGGGGGCAGGAGAGACCCAGTACTTC.

With regard to this clonotype: Compared with germline, one end of the junction differs, possibly owing to a read error. The rearrangement links TRBV11-3 to TRBJ1-5; D is uncertain. CDR1 is SGHNT and CDR2 is YENEEA in the germline V gene. The CDR3 loop spans 17 amino acids. The CDR3 bases are TGTCCCAGCAGCACCCTCTGCAGTGAAATGGGCAGTCAGCCCCAGCATTTT. It encodes CPSSTLCSEMGSQPQHF.

With respect to this clonotype: At one end, the junction sequence differs from germline, possibly due to a read error. The rearrangement links TRBV11-2 to TRBJ2-2; possible D gene TRBD1, 6 bases. Germline V gene data show CDR1 as SGHAT and CDR2 as FQNNGV. The CDR3 runs to 15 residues. This chain's CDR3 is CASSLTLGDTGELFF. For the CDR3, the DNA is TGTGCCAGCAGCTTAACTTTGGGGGACACCGGGGAGTTGTTTTTT.

Notes on this clonotype: A much larger clone is a single base away; this may be a read error. The chain is built from TRBV4-2 and TRBJ1-2; 7 bases line up with TRBD1. Germline-derived CDR1 and CDR2 are LGHNA and YNFKEQ. Unmatched junction bases numbered 6, after V lost 3 bases and J lost 5 bases. CDR3 length: 14 amino acids. CDR3 DNA sequence: TGTGCCAGCAGCCAGGCCGGGACAGAGTATGGCTACACCTTC. Its translation: CASSQAGTEYGYTF.

In the case of this clonotype: A much larger clone sits a single nucleotide away, making a read error possible. The chain uses TRBV4-3 and TRBJ1-2; perhaps TRBD1 as D (5 bases). This CDR3 contains 15 residues. The germline gives CDR1 LGHNA, CDR2 YSLEER. The CDR3 is CANSHSGSGIYGYTF. CDR3 nucleotides: TGCGCCAACAGCCATTCAGGGTCCGGTATCTATGGCTACACCTTC.

Of note for this clonotype: With a much larger clone just one base away, this may be a read error. The conserved phenylalanine or tryptophan normally closing the CDR3 is absent here, so this likely arose from a read error. This chain links TRBV5-4 with TRBJ2-7; D ambiguous. The ends were cut back, 2 bases at V and 2 bases at J, with 11 bases in the middle. From germline, CDR1 is SGHNT and CDR2 YYREEE (reference sequence). This CDR3 has 14 amino acids. The CDR3 bases are TGTGCCAGCAGCTTAGGACCGAAGGCCTACGAGCAGTACCTC. Amino acids: CASSLGPKAYEQYL.

This chain links TRBV7-8 with TRBJ2-4, with 8 positions matching TRBD1. CDR1 is SGHVS, CDR2 FQNEAQ, per germline. The J segment lost 7 bases and the V segment lost 5 bases, leaving 7 bases of the junction unmatched. The CDR3 is 14 residues long. This CDR3 is CASSRTGRRNIQYF. CDR3 coding DNA: TGTGCCAGCAGCCGGACAGGGAGAAGGAACATTCAGTACTTC.

This chain connects TRBV2 to TRBJ2-1, with TRBD2 matching 10 bases. Germline CDR1 reads SNHLY; CDR2 reads FYNNEI. This CDR3 contains 17 residues. J lost 6 bases, V lost 6 bases, and 14 bases had no gene match. This CDR3 reads CASRVTELAGNSNEQFF. CDR3 coding DNA: TGTGCCAGCAGGGTCACCGAACTAGCGGGGAATAGCAATGAGCAGTTCTTC.

CDR3 sequence (DNA): TGCGCCAGCAGCTTGCCAGAGGGGAGCGCTGAAGCTTTCTTT. Its translation is CASSLPEGSAEAFF. V is TRBV5-1 and J is TRBJ1-1; D might be TRBD1 (5 bases). Germline V CDR1 and CDR2: SGHRS, YFSETQ. Trimming pared 1 base from V and 6 bases from J, leaving 13 bases between. The CDR3 has 14 amino acids. The full variable domain, rest sourced from reference TRBV5-1 and TRBJ1-1, is KAGVTQTPRYLIKTRGQQVTLSCSPISGHRSVSWYQQTPGQGLQFLFEYFSETQRNKGNFPGRFSGRQFSNSRSEMNVSTLELGDSALYLCASSLPEGSAEAFFGQGTRLTVV.

In regard to this clonotype: A much more abundant neighbour one base away suggests this may be a read error. The V call is TRBV29-1, the J call TRBJ2-3; TRBD1 might be the D (5 bases). Germline V gene sequence: CDR1 SQVTM, CDR2 ANQGSEA. The CDR3 length is 11 residues. The CDR3 reads CSVVETVTQYF. The DNA for the CDR3 is TGCAGCGTTGTGGAGACAGTTACGCAGTATTTT.

This clonotype has ten or more counts. The V gene is TRBV11-2, the J gene TRBJ2-5; D perhaps matches TRBD2 (6 bases). CDR3 length: 16 residues. V lost 4 bases and J lost 4, with 19 bases in between. The germline gives CDR1 SGHAT, CDR2 FQNNGV. The CDR3 coding sequence is TGTGCCAGCAGCTCCATAGCCCGGGGGACTGGAGAGACCCAGTACTTC. Its translation: CASSSIARGTGETQYF.

The chain carries TRBV6-6 and TRBJ2-7, with 13 positions matching TRBD2. Germline V CDR1 and CDR2: MNHNY, SVGAGI (reference sequence). This CDR3 spans 16 amino acids. The J segment lost 4 bases and the V segment lost 7 bases, leaving 10 bases of the junction unmatched. CDR3 region: CASISGLAGQGYEQYF. CDR3 coding DNA: TGTGCCAGCATCTCGGGACTAGCGGGACAAGGGTACGAGCAGTACTTC.

The genes are TRBV5-1 and TRBJ2-1, with 8 nucleotides matching TRBD1. The ends lost 4 bases at V and 4 bases at J; junction bases unmatched: 10. CDR1 is SGHRS, CDR2 YFSETQ, per germline. This CDR3 contains 16 residues. CDR3 DNA: TGCGCCAGCAGCCCATACTCCGGACAGGGATACAATGAGCAGTTCTTC. Protein sequence: CASSPYSGQGYNEQFF.